Here is one TCR beta chain with its context. Its target is unknown. The CDR3 has 14 residues. Germline V CDR1 and CDR2: DFQATT, SNEGSKA (reference sequence). This entry belongs to a study of T cells expressing NK-cell markers. For each CDR3 protein, TCRdb gives one entry from its re-call of the 5' RACE reads, without DNA. There are about 410,000 distinct CDR3 sequences in the sample, with approximately 11% held by the top ten. Points from the study as a whole: CD8+ T cells in six or seven donors included dominant NKG2C+ clonotypes at roughly 1.0-7.5%. Among four donors, these clonotypes also ranked first in the CD3+CD56-NKG2C+ fraction.

Sequencing was performed on blood T cells: a sorted CD56 or NKG2C T cell subset, CD4+ or CD8+ T cells, or bulk PBMC T cells (not recorded which). The chain joins TRBV20-1 to TRBJ2-3; there is no DNA to check the TCRdb D call of TRBD2. The source of this sequence is a woman aged 45-60 years in good health. The CDR3: CSAPREVGTDTQYF.